One T cell receptor (beta chain) is described in this entry. Its specificity is not known. The record originates from a study of cytomegalovirus exposure and HLA in healthy donors. Study-wide context: Approximately 83 million unique TCRs from HLA-typed donors were held in an early data release.

The primer mix had 60 Vbeta and 13 Jbeta primers. Repertoires were generated with immunoSEQ multiplex PCR, while TCRdb's copy carries only in-frame clones and drops some. This table holds 150,000 or so clones, 75% to 80% found once. Overall study results and limits: It emerged from a later analysis that several of the most significant clusters appeared to be linked to common viral pathogens. Cytomegalovirus-associated TCR beta chains were listed, numbering over 150. Among TCR beta chains of equal frequency, HLA-associated ones were more clonally expanded in a later analysis.

This TCR was recovered from a man aged 40-50 years in good health and CMV-seropositive. Sequences were obtained from PBMCs.

CDR3 sequence (DNA): TGTGCCAGCAGCGACACCCTAGCGTTGTCGGATACGCAGTATTTT. Its translation is CASSDTLALSDTQYF. This chain uses TRBV7-9 with TRBJ2-3, with D perhaps matching TRBD2 (6 bases). The V gene's germline CDR1 is SEHNR and CDR2 FQNEAQ (reference sequence). The germline V and J ends were trimmed by 5 bases and 6 bases, with 18 bases remaining between them. The CDR3 sequence is 15 residues long.